The clone carrying this T cell receptor (beta chain) was recorded many times. Its antigen remains unidentified. In TCRdb, the reads were re-called with MiXCR into one record per CDR3 protein. Of approximately 110,000 distinct CDR3 sequences detected, under 35% appear once; the ten largest clones hold 41%. The sample comes from a study of T cell repertoires in cytomegalovirus infection. Study-level background: CMV epitopes in the study were HLA-C-restricted (recently identified) and HLA-B-restricted (well studied). Both a matching HLA type and CMV infection were indicated by public TCR beta signatures. Notes on the study in general: Dominant in the ex vivo response were TCR beta clonotypes restricted by HLA-C and specific for CMV. Summed public TCR beta family frequency identified CMV carriers bearing the relevant HLA.

Germline V gene data show CDR1 as SGHTA and CDR2 as FQGNSA. Trimming at V came to 5 bases and at J to 3 bases, leaving 19 bases not matched to a gene. This CDR3 contains 20 residues. The TCR sequence derives from a human donor in good health (CMV status not recorded). Some clones in this sample may be carry-over from other donors' samples. The chain couples TRBV7-2 to TRBJ2-7; TRBD2 aligns across 13 bases. The source material was CD8+ T cells from cultured PBMCs, sampled from culture after CMV antigen stimulation. Here the CDR3 DNA reads TGTGCCAGCAGCCGTCTTTTTACTAGCGGGGGGGCTCTAATTAACTACGAGCAGTACTTC. Protein product: CASSRLFTSGGALINYEQYF. The complete variable domain, with remaining parts taken from reference TRBV7-2 and TRBJ2-7, reads GAGVSQSPSNKVTEKGKDVELRCDPISGHTALYWYRQSLGQGLEFLIYFQGNSAPDKSGLPSDRFSAERTGGSVSTLTIQRTQQEDSAVYLCASSRLFTSGGALINYEQYFGPGTRLTVT.